This T cell receptor (beta chain) was obtained from a study of CD8 T cells in Susac syndrome. Germline V CDR1 and CDR2: MNHEY, SMNVEV (reference sequence). This CDR3 spans 13 amino acids. V was cut by 7 bases and J by 0 bases, with 10 bases left in between. Study-wide findings and caveats: The TCR sequencing and HLA analysis in the study involved a relatively small number of individuals, as the study acknowledged.

With random hexamers, reverse transcription was performed on roughly 0.5 to 1 ug of RNA. The authors amplified TCR beta CDR3 across 54 Vbeta and 13 Jbeta using immunoSEQ multiplex PCR. TCRdb reprocessed the immunoSEQ multiplex PCR reads via MiXCR and lists one record per CDR3 protein. The table lists about 300,000 distinct CDR3 sequences, approximately 85% of them singletons. This clonotype was detected a few times. Its target is not known. Sequencing of TCR beta was performed on blood CD8+ T cells and on blood CD4+ T cells. Both CD4+ and CD8+ T cells were negatively isolated, and TEMRA cells underwent FACS enrichment.

This TCR derives from a human donor with multiple sclerosis. Material: CD8+ T cells from PBMCs. This chain links TRBV27 with TRBJ2-7; TRBD2 might be the D (5 bases). CDR3 nucleotides: TGTGCCAGCATCTCCGGGGACTCCTACGAGCAGTACTTC. It codes for CASISGDSYEQYF.